This T cell receptor (beta chain) was documented in a study of a mutant IDH1 vaccine in newly diagnosed glioma. The data were produced by immunoSEQ multiplex PCR, yet TCRdb's version contains in-frame clones alone and is incomplete. This table has 75,000 to 100,000 clones, over 70% appearing once. The V end lost 3 bases, the J end lost 11 bases, and 14 bases lay between the germline ends. Germline CDR1 SNHLY, CDR2 FYNNEI. CDR3 length: 14 amino acids. This sample's time point: baseline, week 1 (first vaccination visit). This sample's treatment: pre-vaccination baseline after standard-of-care therapy. Donors had new IDH1-mutant astrocytomas of WHO grade 3 or 4 (ATRX-lost).

This rearrangement joins TRBV2 to TRBJ1-6, with D unresolved. This TCR was sampled from a man in his forties with glioma. Some clones in this sample may be carry-over from other donors' samples. Sequenced here: PBMCs, sampled from a glioma patient treated with radiotherapy, temozolomide or both. CDR3 loop: CASSEARNLAPLHF. DNA for the CDR3: TGTGCCAGCAGTGAGGCTCGAAACTTGGCACCCCTCCACTTT.